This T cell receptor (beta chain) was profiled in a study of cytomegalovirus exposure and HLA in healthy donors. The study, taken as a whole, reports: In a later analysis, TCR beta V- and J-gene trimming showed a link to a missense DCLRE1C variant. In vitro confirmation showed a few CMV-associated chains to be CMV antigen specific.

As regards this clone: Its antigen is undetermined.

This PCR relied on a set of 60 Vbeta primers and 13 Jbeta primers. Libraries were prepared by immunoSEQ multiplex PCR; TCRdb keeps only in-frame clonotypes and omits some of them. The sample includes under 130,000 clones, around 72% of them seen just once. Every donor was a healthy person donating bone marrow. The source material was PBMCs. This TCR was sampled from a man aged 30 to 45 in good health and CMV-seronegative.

The CDR3 nucleotides are TGTGCCAGCAGCTTGGAATGGAGAAATGAGCAGTTCTTC. Translated, it gives CASSLEWRNEQFF. The chain joins TRBV7-9 to TRBJ2-1; D remains ambiguous. The CDR3 is 13 amino acids. The germline V and J ends were trimmed by 3 bases and 7 bases, with 10 bases remaining between them. Germline V gives CDR1 SEHNR, CDR2 FQNEAQ (reference sequence).